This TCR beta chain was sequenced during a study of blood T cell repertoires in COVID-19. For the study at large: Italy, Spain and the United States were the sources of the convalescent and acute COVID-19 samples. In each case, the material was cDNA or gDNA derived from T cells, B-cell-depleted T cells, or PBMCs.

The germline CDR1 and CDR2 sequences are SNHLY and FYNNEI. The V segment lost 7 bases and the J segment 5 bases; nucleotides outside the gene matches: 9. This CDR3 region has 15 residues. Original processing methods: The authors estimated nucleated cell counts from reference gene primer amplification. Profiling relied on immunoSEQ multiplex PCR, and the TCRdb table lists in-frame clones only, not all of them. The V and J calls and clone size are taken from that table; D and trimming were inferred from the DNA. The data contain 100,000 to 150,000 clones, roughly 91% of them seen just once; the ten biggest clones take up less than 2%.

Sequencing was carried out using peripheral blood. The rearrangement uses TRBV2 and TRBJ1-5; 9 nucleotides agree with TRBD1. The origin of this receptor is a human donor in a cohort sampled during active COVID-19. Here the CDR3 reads CASTGQGIGHQPQHF. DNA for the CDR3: TGTGCCAGCACCGGACAGGGGATTGGACATCAGCCCCAGCATTTT.